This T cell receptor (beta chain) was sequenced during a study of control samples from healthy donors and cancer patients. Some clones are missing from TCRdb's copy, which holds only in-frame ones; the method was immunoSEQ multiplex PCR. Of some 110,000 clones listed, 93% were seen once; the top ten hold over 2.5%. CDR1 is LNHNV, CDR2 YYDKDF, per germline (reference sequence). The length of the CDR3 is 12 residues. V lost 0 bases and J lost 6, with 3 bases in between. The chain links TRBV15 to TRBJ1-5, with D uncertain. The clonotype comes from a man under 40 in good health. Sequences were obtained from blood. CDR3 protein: CATSRDVQPQHF. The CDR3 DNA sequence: TGTGCCACCAGCAGAGATGTTCAGCCCCAGCATTTT.